The 23 T cell receptor beta chains below all came from one sample that was sequenced in a study of blood T cell repertoires in COVID-19. Profiled with immunoSEQ multiplex PCR; TCRdb holds only in-frame clones, not every one. Here the sample spans around 310,000 clones, roughly nine tenths being singletons. Sequencing used PBMCs or T cells enriched from blood (not recorded which). Every receptor here comes from a woman aged 25 to 39 who had recovered from COVID-19.

The chain has TRBV29-1 and TRBJ2-1, with 7 bases aligning to TRBD1. With 5 bases clipped from V and 8 bases from J, the junction kept 21 bases outside the gene matches. The germline V gene has CDR1 SQVTM and CDR2 ANQGSEA. The CDR3 totals 17 residues. In DNA, the CDR3 is TGCAGCGTTTCCCGTCCACGGGACAGATTCTTGAGGGATGAGCAGTTCTTC. Translation gives CSVSRPRDRFLRDEQFF.

The rearrangement uses TRBV2 and TRBJ2-1, with 7 bases matching TRBD1. CDR1 and CDR2 from the germline V gene are SNHLY and FYNNEI. The CDR3 covers 16 residues. J gave up 5 bases and V 7 bases, and 14 bases lay outside the gene matches. CDR3 nucleotide sequence: TGTGCCAGCACCAGTACTGGAGGACAGGTCCACAATGAGCAGTTCTTC. Its translation is CASTSTGGQVHNEQFF.

The J gene is TRBJ2-7, the V gene TRBV10-3; the D gene is possibly TRBD2 (6 bases). The germline V and J ends were trimmed by 0 bases and 5 bases, with 11 bases remaining between them. The CDR3 is 14 residues long. Germline CDR1 ENHRY, CDR2 SYGVKD. The CDR3 region is CAISESRREDEQYF. CDR3 bases: TGTGCCATCAGTGAGTCTCGCAGGGAGGACGAGCAGTACTTC.

This clone was observed once. The chain recombines TRBV5-4 with TRBJ2-5; 7 bases map to TRBD1. Per germline, CDR1 SGHNT and CDR2 YYREEE (reference sequence). V lost 4 bases to trimming and J lost 4 bases; unmatched junction nucleotides: 7. CDR3 length equals 14 residues. This CDR3 is CASSLRQGRETQYF. CDR3 in DNA: TGTGCCAGCAGCCTTCGACAGGGAAGAGAGACCCAGTACTTC. Combining the CDR3 with reference TRBV5-4 and TRBJ2-5 gives the whole variable domain ETGVTQSPTHLIKTRGQQVTLRCSSQSGHNTVSWYQQALGQGPQFIFQYYREEENGRGNFPPRFSGLQFPNYSSELNVNALELDDSALYLCASSLRQGRETQYFGPGTRLLVL.

Regarding this clone: At one boundary the junction diverges from the germline segment, which might be a read error. This chain joins TRBV7-7 and TRBJ2-5; maybe TRBD1 (5 bases). Looked up from germline, CDR1 is SSHAT and CDR2 is FNYEAQ (reference sequence). CDR3 size: 15 residues. CDR3 protein: CASSLGGAAQETQYF. The CDR3, as DNA: TGTGCTAGCAGCTTAGGTGGGGCGGCCCAAGAGACCCAGTACTTC.

This clone was counted a single time. The rearrangement uses TRBV18 and TRBJ1-2; 7 bases fit TRBD1. Germline V gene data show CDR1 as KGHSH and CDR2 as LQKENI. J was trimmed by 7 bases and V by 3 bases; bases with no gene match: 14. The CDR3 is 16 amino acids. The DNA for the CDR3 is TGTGCCAGCTCACCTATCGCCGCTCCAGGGGGGTCTGGCTACACCTTC. Its translation: CASSPIAAPGGSGYTF.

The V call is TRBV23-1, the J call TRBJ2-1; TRBD2 matches 14 bases. TRBV23-1 is classed as an ORF, of uncertain function. This CDR3 spans 19 amino acids. V was clipped by 3 bases and J by 5 bases; unmatched bases: 12. The CDR3 region is CASSQPGLAGDCLHNEQFF. The CDR3 region has the DNA TGCGCCAGCAGTCAGCCGGGACTAGCGGGGGACTGTCTCCACAATGAGCAGTTCTTC.

The chain employs TRBV15 and TRBJ1-2; weak D call: TRBD1 (5 bases). The CDR3 spans 17 residues. V lost 4 bases to trimming and J lost 3 bases, with 21 bases between them. Germline CDR1 and CDR2: LNHNV and YYDKDF (reference sequence). This CDR3 is CATSKSSAPKGDYGYTF. DNA of the CDR3: TGTGCCACCAGCAAAAGCTCGGCCCCGAAAGGGGACTATGGCTACACCTTC.

The J gene is TRBJ2-3, the V gene TRBV6-5, with a tentative D call TRBD2 (6 bases). Trimming removed 7 bases from V and 3 bases from J, with 17 bases in between. CDR3 length equals 15 residues. CDR1 and CDR2 from the germline V gene are MNHEY and SVGAGI. The CDR3 coding sequence is TGTGCCAGCACCTTGCTGGGGAGGTCTACAGATACGCAGTATTTT. Protein product: CASTLLGRSTDTQYF.

This sequence joins TRBV6-5 and TRBJ2-7, with D perhaps TRBD1 (6 bases). Between the trimmed V and J ends, which lost 6 bases and 6 bases, there was a span of 15 bases. Germline assignment: CDR1 MNHEY and CDR2 SVGAGI. The CDR3 runs 13 residues. Here the CDR3 DNA reads TGTGCCAGCAGCCCACAGGGTTTAAGCGAGCAGTACTTC. Translating it yields CASSPQGLSEQYF.

The J gene is TRBJ2-7, the V gene TRBV6-5; 9 bases agree with TRBD1. This CDR3 contains 15 residues. Germline V CDR1 and CDR2: MNHEY, SVGAGI. V lost 6 bases and J lost 3; bases outside the gene matches: 9. The CDR3 DNA follows: TGTGCCAGCAGACGCACCGGGACAGGGTACTACGAGCAGTACTTC. Protein: CASRRTGTGYYEQYF.

The rearrangement joins TRBV10-3 to TRBJ2-2, with TRBD2 matching over 9 bases. Germline CDR1 ENHRY, CDR2 SYGVKD. With V trimmed by 4 bases and J by 6 bases, 6 bases remained unmatched. The CDR3 runs to 15 residues. CDR3 residues: CAISVREGRAGELFF. The CDR3 bases are TGTGCCATCAGTGTGCGGGAGGGCCGGGCCGGGGAGCTGTTTTTT.

There are a few counts of this clone. The genes are TRBV9 and TRBJ1-2; 12 bases agree with TRBD1. Germline V gives CDR1 SGDLS, CDR2 YYNGEE. J lost 4 bases, V lost 3 bases, and 10 bases had no gene match. The CDR3 has 17 amino acids. CDR3 sequence (DNA): TGTGCCAGCAGCGAAAATAGGGACAGGGGGCCTCGCTATGGCTACACCTTC. Translation gives CASSENRDRGPRYGYTF.

The gene calls are TRBV28 and TRBJ2-1; D unresolved. The CDR3 length is 13 residues. The V gene's germline CDR1 is MDHEN and CDR2 SYDVKM. This CDR3 reads CATLHSSYNEQFF. As DNA, the CDR3 is TGTGCGACCCTACACAGCTCCTACAATGAGCAGTTCTTC.

The gene calls are TRBV18 and TRBJ2-1, with a weak D call TRBD2 (5 bases). This CDR3 region has 17 residues. V lost 3 bases and J lost 5, with 20 bases in between. Germline CDR1 and CDR2: KGHSH and LQKENI. CDR3 DNA sequence: TGTGCCAGCTCACCCCCGGTAGGGAGTGATGGGAACAATGAGCAGTTCTTC. Protein product: CASSPPVGSDGNNEQFF.

This clone turned up a few times. V usage is TRBV18 and J usage is TRBJ1-6; D perhaps matches TRBD1 (6 bases). Germline CDR1 reads KGHSH; CDR2 reads LQKENI. V was shortened by 0 bases and J by 10 bases, with 10 bases between the two germline ends. The CDR3 contains 14 residues. The CDR3 is CASSPPDRWSPLHF. Here the CDR3 DNA reads TGTGCCAGCTCACCACCTGACAGGTGGTCACCCCTCCACTTT.

The J gene is TRBJ2-2, the V gene TRBV7-6; 7 bases are a match to TRBD1. Trimming at V came to 5 bases and at J to 0 bases, leaving 3 bases not matched to a gene. This CDR3 spans 15 amino acids. Germline-derived CDR1 and CDR2 are SGHVS and FNYEAQ. CDR3 sequence (DNA): TGTGCCAGCAGCACGGGACAGACGAACACCGGGGAGCTGTTTTTT. Its translation: CASSTGQTNTGELFF.

This chain uses TRBV5-1 with TRBJ2-7; weak D call: TRBD1 (5 bases). Trimming left V 3 bases short and J 2 bases short, with 15 bases between. The CDR3 extends over 15 amino acids. Germline CDR1 and CDR2: SGHRS and YFSETQ. The CDR3 region is CASSWTLDRTYEQYF. DNA for the CDR3: TGCGCCAGCAGCTGGACATTAGACCGCACCTACGAGCAGTACTTC.

The V gene is TRBV10-2, the J gene TRBJ1-2; 9 nucleotides match TRBD1. Germline V gives CDR1 WSHSY, CDR2 SAAADI. J lost 7 bases, V lost 6 bases, and 9 bases had no gene match. The CDR3 covers 14 residues. CDR3 DNA: TGCGCCAGCAGCTTCGGGGGACAGGGATCTGGCTACACCTTC. Protein product: CASSFGGQGSGYTF.

V and J are TRBV3-1 (or the pseudogene TRBV3-2) and TRBJ2-1; 8 nucleotides agree with TRBD1. Per germline, CDR1 LGHDT and CDR2 YNNKEL (reference sequence). V was pared by 7 bases and J by 9 bases, with 8 bases of the junction left unmatched. This CDR3 spans 13 amino acids. Here the CDR3 DNA reads TGTGCCAGCACCGCGGACAGGGCTGGTGAGCAGTTCTTC. This encodes CASTADRAGEQFF.

The chain is built from TRBV27 and TRBJ2-1, with D possibly being TRBD1 (5 bases). V lost 4 bases to trimming and J lost 4 bases, with 11 bases between them. The CDR3 extends over 14 amino acids. CDR1 is MNHEY and CDR2 is SMNVEV in the germline V gene (reference sequence). The CDR3 protein is CASSWGYQYNEQFF. In nucleotides, the CDR3 is TGTGCCAGCAGTTGGGGCTACCAGTACAATGAGCAGTTCTTC.

The genes are TRBV10-3 and TRBJ2-7; 13 bases agree with TRBD2. Losses at the gene ends were 6 bases for V and 5 bases for J; bases not matched to a gene: 7. Germline lookup yields CDR1 ENHRY and CDR2 SYGVKD. The CDR3 is 15 amino acids. CDR3 loop: CAIRKTGTSGDEQYF. The CDR3 coding sequence is TGTGCCATCAGAAAGACCGGGACTAGCGGGGACGAGCAGTACTTC.

The chain is built from TRBV10-3 and TRBJ2-3, with D tentatively TRBD2 (6 bases). Germline V gene sequence: CDR1 ENHRY, CDR2 SYGVKD. V lost 2 bases and J 1 base, leaving 13 bases between the germline ends. The CDR3 loop spans 16 amino acids. CDR3 in amino acids: CAISEREYVGTDTQYF. The CDR3 DNA reads as TGTGCCATCAGTGAGCGGGAGTACGTGGGCACAGATACGCAGTATTTT.